This TCR beta chain was identified in a study of shared clonotypes between healthy human individuals. This clone has only a few counts. Some clones are missing from TCRdb's copy, which holds only in-frame ones; the method was immunoSEQ multiplex PCR. Of approximately 2.5 million clones listed, over 85% are singletons. The clonotype originates from a young man in good health. The sequenced sample was naive CD4+ T cells sorted from blood. Regarding subset: CD45RA+ positively selected.

Here the CDR3 reads CASSQTGANVLTF. CDR3 DNA sequence: TGCGCCAGCAGCCAGACGGGGGCCAACGTCCTGACTTTC. V is TRBV4-3 and J is TRBJ2-6; D ambiguous. CDR3 length equals 13 residues. V lost 3 bases and J 4 bases, leaving 4 bases between the germline ends. Germline V gene sequence: CDR1 LGHNA, CDR2 YSLEER.